The table lists the clone carrying this T cell receptor beta chain with a few counts. PCR used 60 Vbeta primers and 13 Jbeta primers. Some clones are missing from TCRdb's copy, which holds only in-frame ones; the method was immunoSEQ multiplex PCR. The repertoire holds 150,000 or so clones, with roughly 74% as singletons. This sample is drawn from a study of cytomegalovirus exposure and HLA in healthy donors. There are 15 residues in the CDR3. Germline CDR1 and CDR2: MNHEY and SMNVEV (reference sequence). Trimming cost V 4 bases and J 2 bases, with 14 bases left between them. This clonotype was obtained from a man aged 18 to 29 in good health and CMV-seronegative. This chain links TRBV27 with TRBJ2-5, with a weak D call TRBD1 (6 bases). What was sequenced was PBMCs. CDR3 nucleotides: TGTGCCAGCAGTTCGGCCGGGACACATCAAGAGACCCAGTACTTC. Encoded protein: CASSSAGTHQETQYF.